These T cell receptor beta chains were read from a single sample in a study of shared clonotypes between healthy human individuals. Generated by immunoSEQ multiplex PCR, the TCRdb table keeps only in-frame clones and is missing some. The sample shows about a million clones, around 77% of them seen only once. Sequenced sample: memory CD4+ T cells from PBMCs. These TCRs come from a man aged 18 to 29 in good health. Some clones in this sample may be carry-over from other donors' samples. Both conserved end residues are part of each CDR3. Each record gives: V gene, D gene, clone size, J gene, CDR3 DNA, CDR3 protein. The D gene is left open where the match is weak. Not all rows give a size; the values are once, few, many and, for expanded clones, a class.

TRBV7-9,NA,once,TRBJ2-5,TGTGCCAGCAGCTTAGAACAAGGGAGTATTAAAAAAGAGACCCAGTACTTC,CASSLEQGSIKKETQYF
TRBV2,TRBD2,NA,TRBJ2-2,TGTGCCAGCAGTGAAGAGGGACTAGCGGGCACCGGGGAGCTGTTTTTT,CASSEEGLAGTGELFF
TRBV30,NA,NA,TRBJ2-7,TGTGCCTGGAGCGAGACTGACTACGAGCAGTACTTC,CAWSETDYEQYF
TRBV4-1,NA,NA,TRBJ2-5,TGCGCCAGCAGCCGGCAGGGAAGGCGGGAGACCCAGTACTTC,CASSRQGRRETQYF
TRBV6-1,NA,NA,TRBJ2-7,TGTGCCAGCAGCCTACGGTACGAGCAGTACTTC,CASSLRYEQYF
TRBV18,TRBD1,many,TRBJ1-1,TGTGCCAGCTCACCCACGACAGGGATGAACACTGAAGCTTTCTTT,CASSPTTGMNTEAFF
TRBV19,NA,NA,TRBJ2-7,TGTGCCAGTATGGACACAAACTCCTACGAGCAGTACTTC,CASMDTNSYEQYF
TRBV4-2,NA,NA,TRBJ1-2,TGTGCCAGCAGTCCTTTTACAGGGACGGATGGCTACACCTTC,CASSPFTGTDGYTF
TRBV5-4,TRBD2,NA,TRBJ2-1,TGTGCCAGCAGCTTCCCTCTAGCGGGAGGAAGTCAGCAGTTCTTC,CASSFPLAGGSQQFF
TRBV27,TRBD1,NA,TRBJ2-2,TGTGCCAGCAGGACAGGGTATAATACCGGGGAGCTGTTTTTT,CASRTGYNTGELFF
TRBV6-4,NA,NA,TRBJ2-2,TGTGCCAGCAGTGACTCGGTCCGGATTCCCGGGGAGCTGTTTTTT,CASSDSVRIPGELFF
TRBV7-2,NA,once,TRBJ2-6,TGTGCCAGCAGCTTAACCCGGGTCAACGTCCTGACTTTC,CASSLTRVNVLTF
TRBV7-6,TRBD1,NA,TRBJ2-7,TGTGCCAGCAGCCGACAGGGGGCCTACGAGCAGTACTTC,CASSRQGAYEQYF
TRBV27,TRBD1,NA,TRBJ1-2,TGTGCCAGCAGTCTATCCTACAGGGGGCAGTGGAGCGGCTACACCTTC,CASSLSYRGQWSGYTF